The next 27 T cell receptor beta chains were all read from a single sample in a study of cytomegalovirus exposure and HLA in healthy donors. The PCR had 60 Vbeta and 13 Jbeta primers. The table came from immunoSEQ multiplex PCR; TCRdb's copy has only in-frame clones and leaves some out. The sample yields some 110,000 clones, 9.5% to 15% seen once. Sequencing was carried out using PBMCs. These receptors came from a man in his forties in good health and CMV-seropositive.

The chain links TRBV11-2 to TRBJ2-1, with 9 bases fitting TRBD1. The CDR3 totals 14 residues. V was pared by 5 bases and J by 9 bases, with 8 bases of the junction left unmatched. Germline V gene sequence: CDR1 SGHAT, CDR2 FQNNGV. This chain's CDR3 is CASSPSRTGVEQFF. CDR3 nucleotide sequence: TGTGCCAGCAGCCCCAGCCGGACAGGGGTTGAGCAGTTCTTC.

This clone turned up a few times. The chain combines TRBV11-1 with TRBJ1-1, with D possibly TRBD1 on 5 matching bases. Germline V CDR1 and CDR2: SGHAT, FQDESV (reference sequence). V was pared by 6 bases and J by 0 bases, with 20 bases between. This CDR3 region has 17 residues. The chain's CDR3 is CASSLNGGWGMNTEAFF. The CDR3 DNA sequence: TGTGCCAGCAGTCTAAACGGGGGTTGGGGCATGAACACTGAAGCTTTCTTT.

This sequence joins TRBV7-6 and TRBJ2-1; 13 bases align to TRBD2. Losses at the gene ends were 7 bases for V and 0 bases for J; bases not matched to a gene: 12. Germline values: CDR1 SGHVS, CDR2 FNYEAQ. CDR3 length equals 19 residues. The CDR3 sequence: CASTLSPLAGGFSYNEQFF. The CDR3 nucleotides read TGTGCCAGCACCCTTAGCCCACTAGCGGGAGGGTTCTCCTACAATGAGCAGTTCTTC. The full variable domain, in which reference TRBV7-6 and TRBJ2-1 provide the parts outside the CDR3, is GAGVSQSPRYKVTKRGQDVALRCDPISGHVSLYWYRQALGQGPEFLTYFNYEAQQDKSGLPNDRFSAERPEGSISTLTIQRTEQRDSAMYRCASTLSPLAGGFSYNEQFFGPGTRLTVL.

The chain joins TRBV11-2 to TRBJ1-2; D may be TRBD1 (5 bases). The germline V and J ends were trimmed by 5 bases and 3 bases, with 16 bases remaining between them. This CDR3 is built from 15 residues. Germline V gene lookup returns CDR1 SGHAT and CDR2 FQNNGV. Written as DNA, the CDR3 is TGTGCCAGCAGCGCCGCCGACAGAACCTACTATGGCTACACCTTC. It yields the protein CASSAADRTYYGYTF.

The rearrangement joins TRBV25-1 to TRBJ1-2; D is perhaps TRBD1 (5 bases). This CDR3 has 14 amino acids. V was pared by 3 bases and J by 4 bases, with 12 bases between. Looked up from germline, CDR1 is MGHDK and CDR2 is SYGVNS. CDR3 in DNA: TGTGCCAGCAGTGACTCAGGGTCCCCCTATGGCTACACCTTC. This translates into CASSDSGSPYGYTF.

Notes on this clone: Because the CDR3 is missing its conserved closing phenylalanine or tryptophan, this is likely a read error. This rearrangement joins TRBV7-9 to TRBJ1-5, with D uncertain. Trimming pared 2 bases from V and 0 bases from J, leaving 8 bases between. The CDR3 extends over 15 amino acids. Germline lookup yields CDR1 SEHNR and CDR2 FQNEAQ (reference sequence). The CDR3 nucleotides read TGTGCCAGCAGCTTAAGCAGCTATAGCAATCAGCCCCAGCATGTT. This encodes CASSLSSYSNQPQHV.

The chain couples TRBV19 to TRBJ2-1, with 8 bases matching TRBD1. The V and J ends lost 4 bases and 4 bases, in that order; junction bases with no gene match: 3. The CDR3 length is 14 residues. Germline loops: CDR1 LNHDA, CDR2 SQIVND (reference sequence). CDR3 sequence reads: CASSRQGTYNEQFF. Here the CDR3 DNA reads TGTGCCAGTAGTAGACAGGGGACGTACAATGAGCAGTTCTTC.

A word on this clone: The CDR3 carries no conserved terminal phenylalanine or tryptophan, so it likely arises from a read error. The V gene is TRBV4-1, the J gene TRBJ2-3; the D is unclear. This CDR3 contains 16 residues. CDR1 and CDR2 (germline): MGHRA, YSYEKL. The V end lost 4 bases, the J end lost 1 base, and 15 bases lay between the germline ends. The CDR3 nucleotides read TGCGCCAGCAGCCCGGCCCCAGTCTTGGGCACAGATACGCAGTATTTG. Amino acid sequence: CASSPAPVLGTDTQYL.

J is TRBJ2-4 and V is TRBV4-1; 8 positions agree with TRBD1. The CDR3 sequence is 16 residues long. Per the germline V gene, CDR1 is MGHRA and CDR2 is YSYEKL. V trimming: 1 base; J trimming: 2 bases; junction bases outside the gene matches: 4. Here the CDR3 reads CASSQVWTGSKNIQYF. The CDR3 region has the DNA TGCGCCAGCAGCCAAGTGTGGACAGGGTCCAAAAACATTCAGTACTTC.

V gene TRBV7-6 combines with J gene TRBJ2-5; 8 bases are a match to TRBD2. The CDR3 covers 16 residues. Germline V lookup: CDR1 SGHVS, CDR2 FNYEAQ. V lost 2 bases and J lost 5; bases outside the gene matches: 10. CDR3: CASSLRASGRGETQYF. The CDR3 nucleotides are TGTGCCAGCAGCTTAAGGGCTAGCGGGCGTGGCGAGACCCAGTACTTC.

The chain has TRBV21-1 and TRBJ1-5; the table's D call, TRBD1, has no DNA check behind it. TRBV21-1 is tagged as a pseudogene. This CDR3 has 15 amino acids. The CDR3 protein is CASSKDWDSSRPQHF. The CDR3 coding sequence is TGTGCCAGCAGCAAAGACTGGGACAGCTCTAGGCCCCAGCATTTT.

The V and J genes are TRBV6-1 and TRBJ2-7, with a possible D match to TRBD1 (5 bases). Germline CDR1 reads MNHNS; CDR2 reads SASEGT. V shed 4 bases and J shed 0 bases, with 10 bases lying between them. There are 14 residues in the CDR3. CDR3 bases: TGTGCCAGCAGTGGACAGTCACCCTCCTACGAGCAGTACTTC. Protein product: CASSGQSPSYEQYF.

There are a few counts of this clone. The rearrangement joins TRBV29-1 to TRBJ1-3; D call uncertain. Trimming removed 1 base at V and 0 bases at J, with 10 bases between. CDR1 is SQVTM and CDR2 is ANQGSEA in the germline V gene. The CDR3 totals 15 residues. As DNA, the CDR3 is TGCAGCGTTGAAGCCCTAAACCTCTCTGGAAACACCATATATTTT. Translating gives CSVEALNLSGNTIYF.

This chain links TRBV2 with TRBJ1-1; D unclear. From germline, CDR1 is SNHLY and CDR2 FYNNEI. CDR3 size: 14 residues. V shed 0 bases and J shed 0 bases, with 5 bases lying between them. The CDR3 DNA reads TGTGCCAGCAGTGAAGCGAGGTTGAACACTGAAGCTTTCTTT. Translation gives CASSEARLNTEAFF.

The sample holds a few counts of this clone. CDR3 loop: CASSAGQGGVWKQFF. Written as DNA, the CDR3 is TGCGCCAGCAGCGCGGGACAGGGGGGAGTTTGGAAGCAGTTCTTC. The chain links TRBV5-1 to TRBJ2-1; TRBD1 matches at 11 bases. CDR3 length: 15 amino acids. With 4 bases clipped from V and 11 bases from J, the junction kept 11 bases outside the gene matches. Germline V lookup: CDR1 SGHRS, CDR2 YFSETQ.

This clone was picked up a small number of times. This chain uses TRBV6-1 with TRBJ1-5, with a tentative D call TRBD1 (6 bases). CDR1 MNHNS and CDR2 SASEGT come from the germline V gene. V lost 5 bases to trimming and J lost 3 bases, with 14 bases between them. The CDR3 covers 15 residues. CDR3 in amino acids: CASSLGTPVNQPQHF. The CDR3 region has the DNA TGTGCCAGCAGTCTCGGGACACCTGTCAATCAGCCCCAGCATTTT.

This clone was counted between two and nine times. The chain employs TRBV30 and TRBJ2-6, with 7 bases aligning to TRBD1. After removal of 4 bases from V and 6 bases from J, the junction contained 0 bases not matched to a gene. Germline-derived CDR1 and CDR2 are GTSNPN and SVGIG (reference sequence). This CDR3 region has 12 residues. CDR3 in amino acids: CAWKGAANVLTF. The CDR3 coding sequence is TGTGCCTGGAAGGGGGCGGCCAACGTCCTGACTTTC.

The chain is built from TRBV19 and TRBJ2-3; possible D gene TRBD2, 6 bases. Germline CDR1 LNHDA, CDR2 SQIVND (reference sequence). The CDR3 totals 17 residues. V dropped 1 base and J dropped 2 bases, with 16 bases sitting between them. The DNA for the CDR3 is TGTGCCAGTAGTATAGGACTAGTCAGGAGGGCCACAGATACGCAGTATTTT. Protein sequence: CASSIGLVRRATDTQYF.

The sample holds a few counts of this clone. V gene TRBV15 combines with J gene TRBJ2-3, with a possible D match to TRBD2 (7 bases). The length of the CDR3 is 14 residues. CDR1 LNHNV and CDR2 YYDKDF come from the germline V gene (reference sequence). The V and J ends lost 9 bases and 2 bases respectively, with 15 bases between them. The CDR3 reads CATGGSGDTDTQYF. The CDR3 bases are TGTGCCACTGGGGGCAGCGGGGACACAGATACGCAGTATTTT.

This clone was counted only a few times. V and J are TRBV7-9 and TRBJ2-2; 11 bases match TRBD1. The length of the CDR3 is 15 residues. Germline CDR1 and CDR2: SEHNR and FQNEAQ (reference sequence). V was clipped by 0 bases and J by 6 bases; unmatched bases: 0. CDR3 nucleotide sequence: TGTGCCAGCAGCTTAGCGGACAGGGGGCCCGGGGAGCTGTTTTTT. Translated, it gives CASSLADRGPGELFF.

The chain recombines TRBV9 with TRBJ2-1; the D is unclear. In germline, CDR1 is SGDLS, CDR2 YYNGEE. V was cut by 3 bases and J by 5 bases, with 15 bases left in between. CDR3 size: 15 residues. CDR3 region: CASSEKTDSDNEQFF. The DNA of the CDR3 is TGTGCCAGCAGCGAGAAGACTGATTCGGACAATGAGCAGTTCTTC.

The chain couples TRBV11-2 to TRBJ2-3, with 8 bases that match TRBD2. Germline V CDR1 and CDR2: SGHAT, FQNNGV. This CDR3 has 14 residues. With 5 bases clipped from V and 4 bases from J, the junction kept 5 bases outside the gene matches. CDR3 sequence: CASSTEGLADTQYF. CDR3 bases: TGTGCCAGCAGCACAGAGGGACTAGCAGATACGCAGTATTTT.

This sequence joins TRBV9 and TRBJ2-7, with a tentative D call TRBD1 (6 bases). Germline V lookup: CDR1 SGDLS, CDR2 YYNGEE. The germline V and J ends were trimmed by 0 bases and 4 bases, with 14 bases remaining between them. This CDR3 has 15 residues. CDR3 in amino acids: CASSVDRDREYEQYF. The CDR3 DNA follows: TGTGCCAGCAGCGTAGACAGGGACCGAGAATACGAGCAGTACTTC.

The genes are TRBV30 and TRBJ1-1; possibly TRBD1 for D (5 bases). CDR3 size: 13 residues. Per germline, CDR1 GTSNPN and CDR2 SVGIG (reference sequence). Trimming took 3 bases from V and 1 from J, leaving 9 bases between them. The CDR3: CAWREQGNTEAFF. The CDR3 DNA reads TGTGCCTGGAGAGAGCAGGGGAACACTGAAGCTTTCTTT.

This clone showed up just a few times. The chain employs TRBV5-6 and TRBJ2-7; no definite D call. Germline lookup yields CDR1 SGHDT and CDR2 YYEEEE. The CDR3 has 13 amino acids. The germline V and J ends were trimmed by 0 bases and 2 bases, with 6 bases remaining between them. DNA of the CDR3: TGTGCCAGCAGCTTGGAACAGCCCTACGAGCAGTACTTC. It specifies CASSLEQPYEQYF.

The genes are TRBV29-1 and TRBJ2-1; possibly TRBD1 for D (5 bases). CDR3 size: 15 residues. Germline V gene lookup returns CDR1 SQVTM and CDR2 ANQGSEA. V lost 1 base and J 6 bases, leaving 16 bases between the germline ends. The CDR3 sequence: CSVEGGRVPGNEQFF. CDR3 in DNA: TGCAGCGTTGAAGGGGGCAGGGTTCCTGGCAATGAGCAGTTCTTC.

The table lists this clone with a few counts. V gene TRBV5-4 combines with J gene TRBJ2-1; weak D call: TRBD2 (6 bases). Germline loops: CDR1 SGHNT, CDR2 YYREEE (reference sequence). Trimming shortened V by 4 bases and J by 6 bases, and 11 bases separated the two germline ends. CDR3 length equals 13 residues. As DNA, the CDR3 is TGTGCCAGCAGCCCCCGGGGAGGCAATGAGCAGTTCTTC. It is translated as CASSPRGGNEQFF.